This entry describes one T cell receptor beta chain. The data were obtained in a study of blood T cell repertoires in COVID-19. At the level of the study: Samples taken during acute and convalescent COVID-19 were collected in the United States, Italy and Spain. Sources were T cells, B-cell-depleted T cells, or PBMCs; the material itself was cDNA or gDNA.

The CDR3 has 14 residues. The germline gives CDR1 KGHSH, CDR2 LQKENI. Trimming stripped 6 bases from V and 2 bases from J, with 10 bases between. Per the study methods: Quantification of nucleated cells was approximated via reference gene primer amplification. Using immunoSEQ multiplex PCR, the repertoire was profiled, and TCRdb retains in-frame clones only, with some absent. V and J calls and clone size are those listed in that table; D and trimming were worked out from the DNA. The data hold approximately 320,000 clones, with 85% to 90% observed a single time. Seattle's cohort entered during active infection and was followed longitudinally.

The TCR was taken from a woman aged 25 to 39 with COVID-19, enrolled during active disease. The genes are TRBV18 and TRBJ1-4; D gene unclear. The sequenced sample consisted of peripheral blood. CDR3 nucleotide sequence: TGTGCCAGCTCCGGAGGGATGACTAATGAAAAACTGTTTTTT. It encodes CASSGGMTNEKLFF. The full variable domain, in which reference TRBV18 and TRBJ1-4 provide the parts outside the CDR3, is NAGVMQNPRHLVRRRGQEARLRCSPMKGHSHVYWYRQLPEEGLKFMVYLQKENIIDESGMPKERFSAEFPKEGPSILRIQQVVRGDSAAYFCASSGGMTNEKLFFGSGTQLSVL.